The present T cell receptor beta chain was sequenced within a study of cytomegalovirus exposure and HLA in healthy donors. As to this clone: The antigen is not known.

The CDR3 is made up of 16 amino acids. In germline, CDR1 is SNHLY, CDR2 FYNNEI. V lost 7 bases and J lost 0, with 16 bases in between. Study results and caveats: A link between a missense DCLRE1C variant and TCR beta V- and J-gene trimming emerged from a later analysis. Many donors carried some public TCRs, although rarity characterized most TCR sequences. 150 or so TCR beta chains were listed as cytomegalovirus-associated. TCR beta sequences numbering some 17,000 were associated with HLA alleles at 0.05 false discovery rate in a later analysis.

The PCR was carried out with 60 Vbeta primers and 13 Jbeta primers. Profiling relied on immunoSEQ multiplex PCR, and the TCRdb table lists in-frame clones only, not all of them. Found here are about 300,000 clones, roughly 89% of them singletons; the top ten hold 4%. This chain joins TRBV2 and TRBJ1-3; D may be TRBD1 (6 bases). The sample taken for sequencing was PBMCs. This receptor was taken from a man in his forties in good health and CMV-seropositive. Here the CDR3 reads CASNGQGLSSGNTIYF. CDR3 sequence (DNA): TGTGCCAGCAACGGGCAGGGGCTTTCCTCTGGAAACACCATATATTTT.